This T cell receptor (beta chain) was captured in a study of sequential checkpoint blockade in melanoma. Study at large: After both sequences, patients received maintenance nivolumab.

Treatment in this sample: randomized to nivolumab then ipilimumab (arm A) or the reverse (arm B). Sequencing was performed with immunoSEQ multiplex PCR; in TCRdb, only in-frame clones are kept and a portion is missing. The table has some 32,000 clones, approximately 86% seen once. The sequence was obtained from a human donor with melanoma. The input for sequencing was CD8+ T cells sorted from blood (inferred from file names), taken from a patient given nivolumab and ipilimumab in sequence.

CDR3 DNA: TGTGCCAGCAGTTCCGACAGGTCCTACGAGCAGTACTTC. It encodes CASSSDRSYEQYF. This rearrangement joins TRBV27 to TRBJ2-7; perhaps TRBD1 as D (6 bases). The CDR3 is made up of 13 amino acids. CDR1 and CDR2 from the germline V gene are MNHEY and SMNVEV (reference sequence). V shed 4 bases and J shed 1 base, with 8 bases lying between them.